The 16 T cell receptor beta chains in this list originate from one sample, sequenced in a study of cytomegalovirus exposure and HLA in healthy donors. Sequencing used immunoSEQ multiplex PCR; TCRdb keeps in-frame clones, though not all of them. The sample includes about 220,000 clones, roughly 83% of them seen just once. The specimen sequenced was PBMCs. Receptors originate from a woman aged 25-40 years in good health and CMV-seropositive.

V is TRBV7-9 and J is TRBJ1-5; D perhaps matches TRBD1 (6 bases). Germline V gives CDR1 SEHNR, CDR2 FQNEAQ (reference sequence). This CDR3 region has 13 residues. Trimming removed 9 bases from V and 3 bases from J, with 12 bases in between. The CDR3 loop reads CASQQGSNQPQHF. The DNA for the CDR3 is TGTGCCAGTCAACAGGGTTCCAATCAGCCCCAGCATTTT.

The J gene is TRBJ1-1, the V gene TRBV11-2; D call uncertain. Deletions cut 0 bases from V and 0 bases from J, with 5 bases between. The germline V gene encodes CDR1 SGHAT and CDR2 FQNNGV. The CDR3 is 14 residues long. In DNA, the CDR3 is TGTGCCAGCAGCTTAGAGAGGATGAACACTGAAGCTTTCTTT. Translation gives CASSLERMNTEAFF.

The V call is TRBV4-1, the J call TRBJ2-7, with D tentatively TRBD2 (5 bases). CDR1 is MGHRA and CDR2 is YSYEKL in the germline V gene. This CDR3 spans 17 amino acids. V was pared by 0 bases and J by 4 bases, with 19 bases between. The CDR3 nucleotides read TGCGCCAGCAGCCAAGAAGGCGGTTCGGGGTTTGAATACGAGCAGTACTTC. It is translated as CASSQEGGSGFEYEQYF.

This chain joins TRBV9 and TRBJ2-7; TRBD2 aligns across 7 bases. V trimming: 4 bases; J trimming: 2 bases; junction bases outside the gene matches: 6. CDR3 length equals 14 residues. Germline V gives CDR1 SGDLS, CDR2 YYNGEE. The CDR3 bases are TGTGCCAGCAGCCGGGACTATAACCCCTACGAGCAGTACTTC. This encodes CASSRDYNPYEQYF.

The sample holds one count of this clone. The rearrangement joins TRBV4-1 to TRBJ2-7; 9 bases are a match to TRBD1. Germline CDR1 reads MGHRA; CDR2 reads YSYEKL. The CDR3 runs 15 residues. With V trimmed by 5 bases and J by 5 bases, 10 bases remained unmatched. The CDR3 DNA is TGCGCCAGCAGCTTGCCCGGGGACAGGGACCACGAGCAGTACTTC. Translation: CASSLPGDRDHEQYF.

CDR3 in amino acids: CASTFSPGQGVYGYTF. In DNA form, the CDR3 reads TGCGCCAGCACCTTCAGTCCGGGACAGGGGGTATATGGCTACACCTTC. V gene TRBV5-1 combines with J gene TRBJ1-2; TRBD1 matches 11 bases. Germline V gene data show CDR1 as SGHRS and CDR2 as YFSETQ. This CDR3 comprises 16 residues. The J segment lost 5 bases and the V segment lost 6 bases, leaving 12 bases of the junction unmatched.

V gene TRBV27 combines with J gene TRBJ2-7; a weak D match, TRBD1 (7 bases). The V gene lost 6 bases and the J gene lost 7 bases, with 25 bases spanning the gap. The germline CDR1 and CDR2 sequences are MNHEY and SMNVEV (reference sequence). The CDR3 consists of 16 residues. Written as DNA, the CDR3 is TGTGCCAGCAGAGACAGGGAGGAGGTTCCTTCGGGGGAGCAGTACTTC. It translates to CASRDREEVPSGEQYF.

The chain combines TRBV28 with TRBJ2-7, with 7 positions matching TRBD2. The germline V gene encodes CDR1 MDHEN and CDR2 SYDVKM. The V segment lost 6 bases and the J segment 3 bases; nucleotides outside the gene matches: 17. The CDR3 consists of 17 residues. DNA for the CDR3: TGTGCCAGCAGCTATTCAAGCGGGACTAATCTTGTCTACGAGCAGTACTTC. This gives the protein CASSYSSGTNLVYEQYF.

V is TRBV30 and J is TRBJ2-1, with D unclear. V was trimmed by 0 bases and J by 0 bases, leaving 9 bases between them. Germline-derived CDR1 and CDR2 are GTSNPN and SVGIG (reference sequence). CDR3 length equals 15 residues. CDR3 in amino acids: CAWSVYSSSYNEQFF. DNA of the CDR3: TGTGCCTGGAGTGTATATAGCTCCTCCTACAATGAGCAGTTCTTC.

V usage is TRBV5-4 and J usage is TRBJ2-1; 8 nucleotides align to TRBD2. CDR3 length: 16 residues. Germline V lookup: CDR1 SGHNT, CDR2 YYREEE (reference sequence). The V and J ends lost 6 bases and 4 bases, in that order; junction bases with no gene match: 12. The CDR3 DNA sequence: TGTGCCAGCACAGATGCAGTCCAGCGGGAGTACAATGAGCAGTTCTTC. Amino acids: CASTDAVQREYNEQFF. Looking up the rest from reference TRBV5-4 and TRBJ2-1 gives the full variable domain: ETGVTQSPTHLIKTRGQQVTLRCSSQSGHNTVSWYQQALGQGPQFIFQYYREEENGRGNFPPRFSGLQFPNYSSELNVNALELDDSALYLCASTDAVQREYNEQFFGPGTRLTVL.

This clone was detected a few times. V usage is TRBV19 and J usage is TRBJ2-1; D may correspond to TRBD1 or TRBD2 (5 bases each). The CDR3 is made up of 11 amino acids. V lost 7 bases, J lost 6 bases, and 7 bases lay in between. CDR1 is LNHDA and CDR2 is SQIVND in the germline V gene (reference sequence). The CDR3 sequence is CASNGGNEQFF. The CDR3 DNA reads as TGTGCCAGTAATGGGGGCAATGAGCAGTTCTTC.

J is TRBJ1-1 and V is TRBV7-9; D is ambiguous. Germline V CDR1 and CDR2: SEHNR, FQNEAQ (reference sequence). V was clipped by 4 bases and J by 1 base, with 7 bases between them. This CDR3 spans 13 amino acids. CDR3 sequence: CASSSTPNTEAFF. CDR3 bases: TGTGCCAGCAGCTCGACACCGAACACTGAAGCTTTCTTT. The variable domain in full, with the rest retrieved from reference TRBV7-9 and TRBJ1-1, is DTGVSQNPRHKITKRGQNVTFRCDPISEHNRLYWYRQTLGQGPEFLTYFQNEAQLEKSRLLSDRFSAERPKGSFSTLEIQRTEQGDSAMYLCASSSTPNTEAFFGQGTRLTVV.

V usage is TRBV29-1 and J usage is TRBJ2-7; possible D gene TRBD1, 6 bases. The CDR3 length is 11 residues. In germline, CDR1 is SQVTM, CDR2 ANQGSEA. Between the trimmed V and J ends, which lost 5 bases and 5 bases, there was a span of 10 bases. This CDR3 reads CSVRQGNEQYF. DNA of the CDR3: TGCAGCGTTCGCCAGGGGAACGAGCAGTACTTC.

The chain couples TRBV5-4 to TRBJ2-7; D might be TRBD2 (5 bases). The germline gives CDR1 SGHNT, CDR2 YYREEE (reference sequence). Trimming took off 1 base at V and 2 bases at J, with 13 bases between the two ends. This CDR3 comprises 15 residues. CDR3 sequence: CASSLSLEAAYEQYF. The CDR3 DNA follows: TGTGCCAGCAGCTTGTCCCTGGAGGCAGCCTACGAGCAGTACTTC.

The chain carries TRBV9 and TRBJ2-7; 7 bases are a match to TRBD2. Germline V gene lookup returns CDR1 SGDLS and CDR2 YYNGEE. The CDR3 consists of 14 residues. V dropped 0 bases and J dropped 6; count of bases not matched to a gene: 6. The CDR3 nucleotides are TGTGCCAGCAGCGTAGGCGGGAGTTTGGTCGAGCAGTACTTC. It specifies CASSVGGSLVEQYF.

V gene TRBV27 combines with J gene TRBJ2-1; 7 nucleotides match TRBD2. The CDR3 consists of 15 residues. V lost 3 bases and J lost 5; bases outside the gene matches: 7. Looked up from germline, CDR1 is MNHEY and CDR2 is SMNVEV (reference sequence). The DNA for the CDR3 is TGTGCCAGCAGTTTTTCCGGGACTACACACAATGAGCAGTTCTTC. This encodes CASSFSGTTHNEQFF.